The 9 T cell receptor beta chains below come from one sample, sequenced in a study of blood T cell repertoires in COVID-19. Some clones are missing from TCRdb's copy, which holds only in-frame ones; the method was immunoSEQ multiplex PCR. The repertoire consists of some 160,000 clones, with 86% occurring once and the leading ten covering 3.5% to 4%. Specimen: peripheral blood. The receptors derive from a woman in her 70s with acute or convalescent COVID-19.

CDR3 sequence: CASSQDWRAGNPFYSGNTIYF. The DNA of the CDR3 is TGTGCCAGCAGCCAAGACTGGAGGGCAGGGAACCCATTCTACTCTGGAAACACCATATATTTT. The V call is TRBV3-1 (or the pseudogene TRBV3-2), the J call TRBJ1-3; possibly TRBD1 for D (5 bases). V shed 0 bases and J shed 0 bases, with 24 bases lying between them. CDR3 length: 21 amino acids. Germline loops: CDR1 LGHDT, CDR2 YNNKEL (reference sequence).

The chain links TRBV6-1 to TRBJ1-1; D not resolved. The ends were cut back, 2 bases at V and 3 bases at J, with 16 bases in the middle. Germline V gene data show CDR1 as MNHNS and CDR2 as SASEGT. The CDR3 has 16 residues. The CDR3, as DNA: TGTGCCAGCAGTGAATCTACTGAAGGCGGATACACTGAAGCTTTCTTT. Encoded protein: CASSESTEGGYTEAFF.

This clone was recorded a few times. CDR3 in amino acids: CAISDRRTEAFF. The CDR3 nucleotides read TGTGCCATCAGTGATCGGAGGACTGAAGCTTTCTTT. The chain combines TRBV10-3 with TRBJ1-1; D is unclear. V was shortened by 3 bases and J by 5 bases, with 7 bases between the two germline ends. The length of the CDR3 is 12 residues. Germline V gene data show CDR1 as ENHRY and CDR2 as SYGVKD.

The gene calls are TRBV7-2 and TRBJ2-7; a weak D match, TRBD2 (6 bases). Germline lookup yields CDR1 SGHTA and CDR2 FQGNSA. The V and J ends lost 5 bases and 0 bases respectively, with 14 bases between them. The CDR3 is 15 residues long. CDR3 in amino acids: CASSPLPGDSYEQYF. The DNA for the CDR3 is TGTGCCAGCAGCCCTCTTCCGGGGGACTCCTACGAGCAGTACTTC.

The chain recombines TRBV6-2 or TRBV6-3 with TRBJ2-2; perhaps TRBD1 as D (5 bases). Germline CDR1 and CDR2: MNHEY and SVGEGT. V dropped 6 bases and J dropped 2 bases, with 16 bases sitting between them. The CDR3 extends over 16 amino acids. For the CDR3, the DNA is TGTGCCAGCAGCACTGGACAAACTTATAACACCGGGGAGCTGTTTTTT. Its protein is CASSTGQTYNTGELFF.

The count of this clone is one. The chain is built from TRBV6-1 and TRBJ1-1, with no clear D. The CDR3 runs to 15 residues. V gave up 1 base and J gave up 5 bases, with 14 bases separating them. Germline CDR1 MNHNS, CDR2 SASEGT. CDR3 sequence reads: CASSEDRGWITEAFF. For the CDR3, the DNA is TGTGCCAGCAGTGAAGACAGAGGGTGGATAACTGAAGCTTTCTTT.

This sequence joins TRBV6-1 and TRBJ1-2; 11 bases are a match to TRBD1. The V gene end was trimmed by 3 bases and the J gene end by 4 bases; junction bases not matched to a gene: 1. CDR1 and CDR2 (germline): MNHNS, SASEGT. The CDR3 is made up of 14 amino acids. This chain's CDR3 is CASSEGQGGYGYTF. CDR3 bases: TGTGCCAGCAGTGAGGGACAGGGGGGCTATGGCTACACCTTC.

This clone has more than one count but fewer than ten. This sequence joins TRBV6-2 or TRBV6-3 and TRBJ1-5, with a possible D match to TRBD1 (5 bases). V lost 2 bases to trimming and J lost 2 bases, with 10 bases between them. The CDR3 runs to 15 residues. Germline loops: CDR1 MNHEY, CDR2 SVGEGT. The CDR3 nucleotides read TGTGCCAGCAGTTACGGGGGGATGGGCAATCAGCCCCAGCATTTT. Protein sequence: CASSYGGMGNQPQHF.

V gene TRBV18 combines with J gene TRBJ2-3; D might be TRBD2 (5 bases). The V end lost 0 bases, the J end lost 4 bases, and 17 bases lay between the germline ends. This CDR3 has 17 amino acids. CDR1 is KGHSH, CDR2 LQKENI, per germline. The CDR3 region has the DNA TGTGCCAGCTCACCACCGCGAGGAGGTAATGTCGCAGATACGCAGTATTTT. Translated, it gives CASSPPRGGNVADTQYF. Full variable domain (rest looked up from reference TRBV18 and TRBJ2-3): NAGVMQNPRHLVRRRGQEARLRCSPMKGHSHVYWYRQLPEEGLKFMVYLQKENIIDESGMPKERFSAEFPKEGPSILRIQQVVRGDSAAYFCASSPPRGGNVADTQYFGPGTRLTVL.